The rows below give T cell receptor beta chains drawn from one sample of a study of blood T cell repertoires in COVID-19. Produced via immunoSEQ multiplex PCR; TCRdb's table is partial and in-frame only. The sample includes roughly 160,000 clones, more than 70% of them seen just once. The source material was peripheral blood. All receptors derive from a man younger than 35 with active or convalescent COVID-19. Both conserved end residues are part of each CDR3. The D gene is left open where the match is weak. Expanded clones get a size class; other rows say once, few or many, or leave the size out.

V gene,D gene,J gene,clone size,CDR3 protein,CDR3 DNA
TRBV5-1,NA,TRBJ2-2,NA,CASSSLSAATNTGELFF,TGCGCCAGCAGTAGTCTGAGTGCGGCTACGAACACCGGGGAGCTGTTTTTT
TRBV7-9,TRBD1,TRBJ2-2,NA,CASSRTGGNAGELFF,TGTGCCAGCAGCAGGACAGGGGGCAACGCCGGGGAGCTGTTTTTT
TRBV3-1/TRBV3-2,NA,TRBJ2-3,NA,CASSQDWGGTDTQYF,TGTGCCAGCAGCCAAGATTGGGGGGGCACAGATACGCAGTATTTT
TRBV20-1,NA,TRBJ2-7,NA,CSASPTSRGYEQYF,TGCAGTGCTAGTCCAACTAGCAGAGGGTACGAGCAGTACTTC
TRBV28,TRBD1,TRBJ1-1,NA,CASSLRTGGAFF,TGTGCCAGCAGTCTACGGACAGGTGGGGCTTTCTTT
TRBV7-9,NA,TRBJ2-1,NA,CASSVPQGRAFAYNEQFF,TGTGCCAGCAGCGTACCTCAAGGGCGGGCCTTTGCCTACAATGAGCAGTTCTTC
TRBV2,NA,TRBJ1-1,NA,CASRATGSAEAFF,TGTGCCAGCAGGGCAACAGGATCGGCTGAAGCTTTCTTT
TRBV7-9,TRBD1,TRBJ1-2,NA,CASSPVQGAGYTF,TGTGCCAGCAGCCCAGTCCAGGGGGCTGGCTACACCTTC
TRBV5-5,TRBD1,TRBJ1-5,NA,CASSLTGQRDQPQHF,TGTGCCAGCAGCTTGACGGGACAGCGGGATCAGCCCCAGCATTTT
TRBV18,TRBD2,TRBJ2-1,NA,CASSPLGGNEQFF,TGTGCCAGCTCACCCTTGGGGGGGAATGAGCAGTTCTTC
TRBV6-5,TRBD1,TRBJ2-3,NA,CASSKRTGDTDTQYF,TGTGCCAGCAGCAAAAGGACAGGGGACACAGATACGCAGTATTTT
TRBV18,NA,TRBJ1-4,NA,CASSQSPRATNEKLFF,TGTGCCAGCTCTCAGAGTCCCAGGGCAACTAATGAAAAACTGTTTTTT
TRBV29-1,NA,TRBJ1-4,NA,CSARVGDEKLFF,TGCAGCGCCCGGGTGGGAGATGAAAAACTGTTTTTT
TRBV5-8,TRBD1,TRBJ2-5,NA,CASSSPPGQLQETQYF,TGTGCCAGCAGCTCGCCCCCGGGACAGCTCCAAGAGACCCAGTACTTC
TRBV6-5,NA,TRBJ1-6,NA,CATAQTGGSPLHF,TGTGCCACCGCCCAGACAGGTGGTTCACCCCTCCACTTT
TRBV2,NA,TRBJ1-4,NA,CASVRVGGEKLFF,TGTGCCAGCGTAAGGGTTGGAGGCGAAAAACTGTTTTTT
TRBV3-1/TRBV3-2,TRBD1,TRBJ1-2,NA,CASSNRQGEGYTF,TGTGCCAGCAGCAACCGACAGGGAGAGGGCTACACCTTC
TRBV5-1,TRBD1,TRBJ1-1,NA,CASSSRRGQGTEAFF,TGCGCCAGCAGCTCGCGCAGGGGGCAGGGCACTGAAGCTTTCTTT
TRBV7-9,NA,TRBJ2-2,once,CASSSRGGMNTGELFF,TGTGCCAGCAGCTCGAGGGGGGGTATGAACACCGGGGAGCTGTTTTTT
TRBV7-2,TRBD2,TRBJ2-7,NA,CASSLDLLAGDYEQYF,TGTGCCAGCAGCTTAGACCTACTAGCGGGAGACTACGAGCAGTACTTC
TRBV6-1,TRBD1,TRBJ1-1,few,CASSESPYISDRVGTEAFF,TGTGCCAGCAGTGAAAGCCCCTACATTTCGGACAGGGTGGGCACTGAAGCTTTCTTT
TRBV3-1/TRBV3-2,NA,TRBJ2-4,NA,CASSQLGVKAKNIQYF,TGTGCCAGCAGCCAGTTAGGGGTGAAGGCCAAAAACATTCAGTACTTC
TRBV12-3/TRBV12-4,TRBD2,TRBJ2-3,NA,CASSLGLAPAQYF,TGTGCCAGCAGTTTGGGACTAGCACCGGCGCAGTATTTT
TRBV30,NA,TRBJ1-4,NA,CAWSVLVGQKLFF,TGTGCCTGGAGTGTACTGGTTGGTCAAAAACTGTTTTTT
TRBV6-6,TRBD1,TRBJ1-1,few,CASSLAKTGVLEAFF,TGTGCCAGCAGTTTGGCTAAGACAGGGGTCCTCGAAGCTTTCTTT
TRBV10-1,NA,TRBJ1-5,NA,CAGPSLGIYSNQPQHF,TGCGCCGGACCCTCCCTCGGGATTTATAGCAATCAGCCCCAGCATTTT
TRBV7-6,NA,TRBJ1-5,NA,CASRPGKGSNQPQHF,TGTGCCAGCAGGCCAGGGAAGGGTAGCAATCAGCCCCAGCATTTT
TRBV5-8,NA,TRBJ2-4,NA,CASSFTGEDIQYF,TGTGCCAGCAGCTTTACGGGGGAGGACATTCAGTACTTC
TRBV5-4,NA,TRBJ1-2,NA,CASSLVGRNYGYTF,TGTGCCAGCAGCTTGGTAGGGAGGAACTATGGCTACACCTTC
TRBV6-5,TRBD1,TRBJ2-7,NA,CASTIRQGPYEQYF,TGTGCCAGCACCATAAGACAGGGACCCTACGAGCAGTACTTC
TRBV29-1,TRBD1,TRBJ1-3,few,CSVEQGAPRNTIYF,TGCAGCGTTGAACAGGGGGCGCCTAGAAACACCATATATTTT
TRBV12-3/TRBV12-4,NA,TRBJ2-1,once,CASSFTGYNEQFF,TGTGCCAGCAGTTTCACCGGGTACAATGAGCAGTTCTTC
TRBV7-2,TRBD2,TRBJ2-2,NA,CASSKLAGGPNTGELFF,TGTGCCAGCAGCAAACTAGCGGGAGGGCCTAACACCGGGGAGCTGTTTTTT
TRBV27,TRBD2,TRBJ2-7,NA,CASSRTSGYEQYF,TGTGCCAGCAGCAGGACTAGCGGGTACGAGCAGTACTTC
TRBV2,TRBD2,TRBJ2-7,once,CASKPGLAGGPYEQYF,TGTGCCAGCAAACCGGGACTAGCGGGAGGGCCGTACGAGCAGTACTTC
TRBV30,NA,TRBJ2-7,NA,CAWSTQGDEQYF,TGTGCCTGGAGTACACAGGGCGACGAGCAGTACTTC
TRBV6-1,TRBD1,TRBJ2-1,few,CASSGRDSRSYNEQFF,TGTGCCAGCAGTGGACGGGACAGTCGCTCCTACAATGAGCAGTTCTTC
TRBV19,TRBD1,TRBJ2-7,few,CASAQYRGALSYEQYF,TGTGCCAGTGCGCAATACAGGGGAGCCCTCTCCTACGAGCAGTACTTC
TRBV11-2,TRBD1,TRBJ1-2,once,CASSLSGGYGYTF,TGTGCCAGCAGCTTATCAGGGGGCTATGGCTACACCTTC
TRBV19,NA,TRBJ2-7,NA,CASARGWDSYYEQYF,TGTGCCAGTGCAAGGGGTTGGGACTCTTACTACGAGCAGTACTTC
TRBV3-1/TRBV3-2,TRBD2,TRBJ2-5,NA,CASSRAGTTAETQYF,TGTGCCAGCAGCCGAGCTGGGACTACCGCTGAGACCCAGTACTTC
TRBV20-1,TRBD1,TRBJ1-2,NA,CSARAGGGYTF,TGCAGTGCTAGGGCAGGGGGAGGCTACACCTTC
TRBV11-3,NA,TRBJ2-2,NA,CASSPRQNTGELFF,TGTGCCAGCAGCCCACGACAGAACACCGGGGAGCTGTTTTTT
TRBV21-1,NA,TRBJ2-7,once,CASSNLAGGPEQYF,TGTGCCAGCAGCAACTTAGCGGGAGGGCCCGAGCAGTACTTC
TRBV6-1,TRBD1,TRBJ2-3,NA,CASSDLGQGIRQYF,TGTGCCAGCAGTGATTTGGGACAGGGCATTAGGCAGTATTTT
TRBV3-1/TRBV3-2,NA,TRBJ2-1,NA,CASSQVDTEQFF,TGTGCCAGCAGCCAGGTAGACACTGAGCAGTTCTTC
TRBV4-1,NA,TRBJ1-1,NA,CASSQPHGSEAFF,TGCGCCAGCAGCCAACCCCACGGGTCTGAAGCTTTCTTT
TRBV7-2,NA,TRBJ1-5,NA,CASSLEKRGGQPQHF,TGTGCCAGCAGCTTAGAAAAGCGAGGGGGTCAGCCCCAGCATTTT
TRBV2,TRBD1,TRBJ1-4,NA,CASRAGGPNEKLFF,TGTGCCAGCAGGGCAGGGGGCCCAAATGAAAAACTGTTTTTT
TRBV2,TRBD1,TRBJ2-2,NA,CASRDGDRVTGELFF,TGTGCCAGCAGAGACGGGGACAGAGTAACCGGGGAGCTGTTTTTT
TRBV21-1,NA,TRBJ1-2,once,CASSKAPGGSRDCGYTF,TGTGCCAGCAGCAAAGCTCCGGGGGGGTCCCGGGATTGTGGCTACACCTTC
TRBV11-2,NA,TRBJ1-2,NA,CASSPSQGDYGYTF,TGTGCCAGCAGCCCCTCACAGGGTGATTATGGCTACACCTTC
TRBV6-2/TRBV6-3,NA,TRBJ1-5,NA,CASSYWGGGQPQHF,TGTGCCAGCAGTTACTGGGGGGGAGGACAGCCCCAGCATTTT